These 27 T cell receptor beta chains came from one sample sequenced in a study of cytomegalovirus exposure and HLA in healthy donors. PCR involved 60 Vbeta and 13 Jbeta primers. The protocol was immunoSEQ multiplex PCR, while the TCRdb copy is restricted to in-frame clones and leaves out a portion. The listing contains some 120,000 clones. The sequenced material came from PBMCs. The receptor set was obtained from a young man in good health and CMV-seronegative.

V is TRBV30 and J is TRBJ2-2; no clear D. The V and J ends lost 0 bases and 2 bases respectively, with 7 bases between them. CDR1 and CDR2 (germline): GTSNPN, SVGIG (reference sequence). The CDR3 runs 14 residues. The CDR3 sequence is CAWSVNYNTGELFF. DNA for the CDR3: TGTGCCTGGAGTGTTAACTACAACACCGGGGAGCTGTTTTTT.

CDR3 DNA: TGCGCCAGCAGCCAGAAGGGGACAGTTAATTCACCCCTCCACTTT. This gives the protein CASSQKGTVNSPLHF. The rearrangement uses TRBV4-1 and TRBJ1-6, with 7 bases lining up with TRBD1. With 3 bases clipped from V and 6 bases from J, the junction kept 5 bases outside the gene matches. This CDR3 is 15 amino acids long. Germline V gene data show CDR1 as MGHRA and CDR2 as YSYEKL.

This chain joins TRBV23-1 and TRBJ1-5; no clear D gene. TRBV23-1 counts as an open reading frame of uncertain function. CDR3 length equals 11 residues. The ends were cut back, 4 bases at V and 11 bases at J, with 9 bases in the middle. In nucleotides, the CDR3 is TGCGCCAGCAGTCCCTGCTGCGCCCAGCATTTT. Amino acid sequence: CASSPCCAQHF.

CDR3 sequence (DNA): TGTGCCAGTAGTAAATGGGCAGGGGGCACAGATACGCAGTATTTT. Protein: CASSKWAGGTDTQYF. The chain combines TRBV19 with TRBJ2-3; a possible D gene is TRBD1 (6 bases). The CDR3 contains 15 residues. In germline, CDR1 is LNHDA, CDR2 SQIVND (reference sequence). Deletions cut 4 bases from V and 1 base from J, with 12 bases between.

The V call is TRBV5-4, the J call TRBJ2-7; 8 bases agree with TRBD2. Per the germline V gene, CDR1 is SGHNT and CDR2 is YYREEE (reference sequence). The CDR3 length is 15 residues. V dropped 0 bases and J dropped 4; count of bases not matched to a gene: 6. The CDR3 reads CASSLGSGGPYEQYF. CDR3 DNA sequence: TGTGCCAGCAGCTTGGGGAGCGGGGGTCCTTACGAGCAGTACTTC. Full variable domain (missing parts from reference TRBV5-4 and TRBJ2-7): ETGVTQSPTHLIKTRGQQVTLRCSSQSGHNTVSWYQQALGQGPQFIFQYYREEENGRGNFPPRFSGLQFPNYSSELNVNALELDDSALYLCASSLGSGGPYEQYFGPGTRLTVT.

This chain joins TRBV28 and TRBJ1-2, with D perhaps matching TRBD1 (5 bases). Trimming took off 6 bases at V and 6 bases at J, with 17 bases between the two ends. Germline loops: CDR1 MDHEN, CDR2 SYDVKM. CDR3 length: 14 residues. The CDR3 sequence: CASRQQGGTDGYTF. In DNA, the CDR3 is TGTGCCAGCAGGCAGCAGGGAGGTACAGATGGCTACACCTTC.

The chain couples TRBV4-1 to TRBJ2-7; tentative D call: TRBD2 (6 bases). Germline-derived CDR1 and CDR2 are MGHRA and YSYEKL. V lost 1 base, J lost 2 bases, and 12 bases lay in between. CDR3 length: 15 amino acids. Written as DNA, the CDR3 is TGCGCCAGCAGCCAAGGACGGGGGTCCGCCTACGAGCAGTACTTC. Encoded protein: CASSQGRGSAYEQYF.

The V gene is TRBV6-6, the J gene TRBJ1-4, with unresolved D. Per the germline V gene, CDR1 is MNHNY and CDR2 is SVGAGI (reference sequence). The CDR3 spans 14 residues. Trimming took 8 bases from V and 3 from J, leaving 13 bases between them. The CDR3 region has the DNA TGTGCCAGCCGGTCTGGGCCCGCTAATGAAAAACTGTTTTTT. Translation: CASRSGPANEKLFF.

The CDR3 sequence: CASRGELSYNEQFF. In nucleotides, the CDR3 is TGTGCCAGCCGAGGTGAACTCTCCTACAATGAGCAGTTCTTC. This chain connects TRBV6-1 to TRBJ2-1; D unclear. There are 14 residues in the CDR3. V lost 8 bases and J lost 0, with 11 bases in between. Germline values: CDR1 MNHNS, CDR2 SASEGT.

The chain joins TRBV2 to TRBJ2-7; perhaps TRBD2 as D (7 bases). The V end lost 7 bases, the J end lost 1 base, and 17 bases lay between the germline ends. Germline-derived CDR1 and CDR2 are SNHLY and FYNNEI. This CDR3 comprises 15 residues. CDR3 in amino acids: CASKRGGEGSYEQYF. DNA of the CDR3: TGTGCCAGCAAAAGGGGGGGGGAAGGGTCCTACGAGCAGTACTTC.

The rearrangement uses TRBV30 and TRBJ1-5; TRBD1 agrees at 7 bases. Germline CDR1 GTSNPN, CDR2 SVGIG (reference sequence). There are 18 residues in the CDR3. The junction had 13 bases not matched to a gene; V was cut back by 1 base and J by 1 base. The CDR3 coding sequence is TGTGCCTGGAGTGCCCCTTATACTATACAGGGGAGCAATCAGCCCCAGCATTTT. Protein sequence: CAWSAPYTIQGSNQPQHF.

The CDR3 coding sequence is TGTGCCAGCAGTCAAGGGACTAAGGGTCAGCCCCAGCATTTT. Residues: CASSQGTKGQPQHF. The V call is TRBV27, the J call TRBJ1-5; D might be TRBD1 (5 bases). From germline, CDR1 is MNHEY and CDR2 SMNVEV (reference sequence). There are 14 residues in the CDR3. V was shortened by 5 bases and J by 6 bases, with 14 bases between the two germline ends.

The CDR3 DNA sequence: TGTGCCAGCAGTTACCCCGGGACAGGAGAACAAGCTTTCTTT. Translated, it gives CASSYPGTGEQAFF. The chain has TRBV6-5 and TRBJ1-1; 8 nucleotides align to TRBD1. Germline V CDR1 and CDR2: MNHEY, SVGAGI. This CDR3 region has 14 residues. J was trimmed by 9 bases and V by 2 bases; bases with no gene match: 8.

This sequence joins TRBV7-7 and TRBJ2-7; D is unclear. In germline, CDR1 is SSHAT, CDR2 FNYEAQ (reference sequence). The CDR3 sequence is 11 residues long. Trimming pared 4 bases from V and 3 bases from J, leaving 4 bases between. In DNA, the CDR3 is TGTGCCAGCAGCTCGTTCTACGAGCAGTACTTC. Its protein product is CASSSFYEQYF.

The chain recombines TRBV28 with TRBJ2-7, with 7 bases lining up with TRBD1. Per germline, CDR1 MDHEN and CDR2 SYDVKM. CDR3 length equals 12 residues. V was clipped by 5 bases and J by 11 bases; unmatched bases: 9. In DNA form, the CDR3 reads TGTGCCAGCAGTCTACAGGGGTTGGCGGAGTACTTC. As protein: CASSLQGLAEYF.

The chain links TRBV5-1 to TRBJ2-7, with 9 bases fitting TRBD1. The length of the CDR3 is 15 residues. In germline, CDR1 is SGHRS, CDR2 YFSETQ. Trimming cost V 2 bases and J 1 base; bases outside gene matches: 4. This CDR3 reads CASSFTGTGSYEQYF. DNA for the CDR3: TGCGCCAGCAGCTTTACCGGGACAGGGTCCTACGAGCAGTACTTC.

Of note for this clone: The same CDR3 can be traced to other DNA sequences in this sample. V usage is TRBV5-1 and J usage is TRBJ1-2; D possibly corresponds to TRBD1 (5 bases). Germline values: CDR1 SGHRS, CDR2 YFSETQ. This CDR3 has 14 residues. The V gene lost 0 bases and the J gene lost 1 base, with 7 bases spanning the gap. In DNA, the CDR3 is TGCGCCAGCAGCTTGGGGCAGGGTAACTATGGCTACACCTTC. This translates into CASSLGQGNYGYTF.

The V and J genes are TRBV19 and TRBJ2-3; D remains ambiguous. This CDR3 comprises 15 residues. The ends were cut back, 6 bases at V and 6 bases at J, with 19 bases in the middle. The germline CDR1 and CDR2 sequences are LNHDA and SQIVND (reference sequence). CDR3 sequence: CASRGLNYPRDTQYF. The CDR3 DNA is TGTGCCAGTAGAGGCTTGAACTACCCTCGGGATACGCAGTATTTT.

The CDR3: CASSFNRVSVYEQYF. In DNA, the CDR3 is TGCGCCAGCAGCTTTAACAGGGTGTCGGTCTACGAGCAGTACTTC. The V gene is TRBV5-1, the J gene TRBJ2-7; possibly TRBD1 for D (6 bases). Trimming pared 2 bases from V and 3 bases from J, leaving 15 bases between. Germline V gene lookup returns CDR1 SGHRS and CDR2 YFSETQ. The CDR3 totals 15 residues.

The V call is TRBV20-1, the J call TRBJ2-3; 7 bases are a match to TRBD2. The CDR3 length is 10 residues. The trim removed 3 bases at V and 14 bases at J, leaving 5 bases unmatched. Germline CDR1 and CDR2: DFQATT and SNEGSKA (reference sequence). DNA for the CDR3: TGCAGTGCTAGGGGGGAGGGAGGGTATTTT. It encodes CSARGEGGYF.

The genes are TRBV9 and TRBJ2-7, with a weak D call TRBD2 (6 bases). V lost 3 bases to trimming and J lost 7 bases, with 14 bases between them. The CDR3 has 13 residues. CDR1 is SGDLS, CDR2 YYNGEE, per germline. The chain's CDR3 is CASSAGTSGEQYF. CDR3 bases: TGTGCCAGCAGCGCCGGGACTTCGGGGGAGCAGTACTTC.

V usage is TRBV29-1 and J usage is TRBJ2-5; no clear D. The CDR3 runs 13 residues. Trimming took off 4 bases at V and 2 bases at J, with 11 bases between the two ends. Germline CDR1 SQVTM, CDR2 ANQGSEA. As DNA, the CDR3 is TGCAGCGTTGGACTTTCAGATCAAGAGACCCAGTACTTC. It encodes CSVGLSDQETQYF.

The CDR3 here is CASSLVVGGGYEQYF. As DNA, the CDR3 is TGCGCCAGCAGCTTGGTTGTCGGCGGGGGCTACGAGCAGTACTTC. The chain carries TRBV5-1 and TRBJ2-7; TRBD2 matches 7 bases. With 0 bases clipped from V and 3 bases from J, the junction kept 6 bases outside the gene matches. In germline, CDR1 is SGHRS, CDR2 YFSETQ. The CDR3 extends over 15 amino acids.

This rearrangement joins TRBV29-1 to TRBJ2-3, with unresolved D. The V gene's germline CDR1 is SQVTM and CDR2 ANQGSEA. Trimming pared 6 bases from V and 0 bases from J, leaving 13 bases between. The CDR3 is 14 residues long. CDR3 DNA: TGCAGCGTGACCCAGGCAGAAAGCACAGATACGCAGTATTTT. This translates into CSVTQAESTDTQYF.

The rearrangement uses TRBV30 and TRBJ1-1; 7 bases map to TRBD1. Unmatched junction bases numbered 20, after V lost 5 bases and J lost 5 bases. In germline, CDR1 is GTSNPN, CDR2 SVGIG (reference sequence). This CDR3 has 17 amino acids. Here the CDR3 DNA reads TGTGCCTGGGGGAATTCACCCCGACAGGGTAAAAGGACTGAAGCTTTCTTT. Translation: CAWGNSPRQGKRTEAFF.

The gene calls are TRBV5-1 and TRBJ2-7, with a possible D match to TRBD2 (6 bases). The length of the CDR3 is 13 residues. Germline loops: CDR1 SGHRS, CDR2 YFSETQ. The ends were cut back, 3 bases at V and 3 bases at J, with 10 bases in the middle. CDR3 sequence (DNA): TGCGCCAGCAGCTGGGAGGACATCTACGAGCAGTACTTC. It yields the protein CASSWEDIYEQYF.

For this clone: At one end the junction does not follow the germline gene, possibly because of a read error. The V gene is TRBV5-1, the J gene TRBJ2-1; D gene uncertain. Germline V gene sequence: CDR1 SGHRS, CDR2 YFSETQ. The CDR3 contains 13 residues. The CDR3 region is CASSLGSGFDEIF. The CDR3, as DNA: TGCGCCAGCAGCTTGGGGTCAGGCTTTGATGAGATCTTC. Full variable domain (remainder filled in from reference TRBV5-1 and TRBJ2-1): KAGVTQTPRYLIKTRGQQVTLSCSPISGHRSVSWYQQTPGQGLQFLFEYFSETQRNKGNFPGRFSGRQFSNSRSEMNVSTLELGDSALYLCASSLGSGFDEIFGPGTRLTVL.